A single T cell receptor (beta chain) is shown here with its context. The age range of participants was about 18 to 100 years, with residence in some 25 US areas. Participants' reported clinical history set cohort assignment. The source of the sample is a study of blood T cell repertoires in COVID-19. Study-level information: T cells, B-cell-depleted T cells, or PBMCs provided the cDNA or gDNA that served as material.

In the authors' methods: Estimation of nucleated cell counts was performed using reference gene primer amplification. Produced via immunoSEQ multiplex PCR; TCRdb's table is partial and in-frame only. That table is the source of V, J and clone size, and D and trimming were worked out from the DNA. This table holds 290,000 or so clones, about 90% found once. Germline V lookup: CDR1 SNHLY, CDR2 FYNNEI. The CDR3 sequence is 13 residues long. Trimming cost V 8 bases and J 5 bases, with 13 bases left between them. This rearrangement joins TRBV2 to TRBJ2-1; D might be TRBD1 (6 bases). The source material was PBMCs or T cells enriched from blood (not recorded which). This TCR derives from a woman aged 18-29 years with acute COVID-19. The CDR3 nucleotides are TGTGCCAGCCAGGGACAACCCAACAATGAGCAGTTCTTC. Its protein product is CASQGQPNNEQFF.